Given below is one T cell receptor (beta chain) in context. Time point described: pretreatment peripheral blood. The source of the sample is a study of PD-L1 blockade in urothelial cancer. Trimming took off 3 bases at V and 5 bases at J, with 17 bases between the two ends. This CDR3 has 15 amino acids. Germline CDR1 MDHEN, CDR2 SYDVKM. Profiling relied on immunoSEQ multiplex PCR, and the TCRdb table lists in-frame clones only, not all of them. The table has approximately 48,000 clones, approximately 79% seen once. This chain joins TRBV28 and TRBJ2-7; maybe TRBD2 (5 bases). This receptor was taken from a man in his 70s with urothelial cancer. The source material was PBMCs, sampled around atezolizumab (anti-PD-L1) treatment. In DNA, the CDR3 is TGTGCCAGCAGTTTCATAAGCGGTCTTTCCCACGAGCAGTACTTC. Translated: CASSFISGLSHEQYF.